The clone carrying this TCR beta chain was observed a handful of times. Antigen: not known. The record originates from a study of T-cell reconstitution after alpha-beta-depleted transplantation in children. Study results and caveats: Alpha-beta T cells present about two months after transplant were reported to originate from several hundred expanded graft clones. At the one-year point after transplant, T-cell counts and TCRbeta diversity were found to come mostly from T cells that had been newly produced.

The authors prepared the TCRbeta library with unique molecular identifiers. TCRdb re-called the PCR reads through MiXCR, storing one row per CDR3 protein. Of 600,000 or so distinct CDR3 sequences in the sample, roughly 23% are singletons; the top ten hold around an eighth. The sample here was PBMCs, mostly from graft donor cells, taken 360 days after TCRalphabeta/CD19-depleted stem cell transplant. This TCR came from a boy younger than two who had a stem cell transplant for acute myeloid leukemia, so the T cells may come from the graft donor.

This CDR3 is CSARDKTHGYTF. CDR3 sequence (DNA): TGCAGTGCTAGAGATAAAACCCATGGCTACACCTTC. The chain recombines TRBV20-1 with TRBJ1-2; D is unclear. V was clipped by 0 bases and J by 6 bases, with 8 bases between them. The CDR3 runs to 12 residues. The germline V gene encodes CDR1 DFQATT and CDR2 SNEGSKA (reference sequence).